Below are 30 T cell receptor beta chains sequenced from a single sample in a study of shared clonotypes between healthy human individuals. Naive CD8 populations comprised CD45RO-negative cells positively selected for CCR7, excluding terminally differentiated effector memory CD45RA+ cells. Clones were read by immunoSEQ multiplex PCR, and TCRdb kept only the in-frame ones, dropping some. The sample comprises just over 2,000,000 clones, approximately 94% of which are singletons, and roughly 1% rests with the top ten. Sample: naive CD8+ T cells sorted from blood. The receptors stem from a man between 18 and 29 years old in good health.

The rearrangement links TRBV6-6 to TRBJ1-1; 7 bases agree with TRBD1. Germline lookup yields CDR1 MNHNY and CDR2 SVGAGI (reference sequence). J gave up 10 bases and V 7 bases, and 6 bases lay outside the gene matches. CDR3 size: 11 residues. CDR3 DNA sequence: TGTGCCAGCACGACAGGGTCCGGAGCTTTCTTT. Protein sequence: CASTTGSGAFF.

This rearrangement joins TRBV19 to TRBJ1-5; tentative D call: TRBD1 (6 bases). This CDR3 has 12 amino acids. The germline CDR1 and CDR2 sequences are LNHDA and SQIVND (reference sequence). V was clipped by 7 bases and J by 6 bases, with 10 bases between them. DNA for the CDR3: TGTGCCAGTACCGCAGGGGTTCAGCCCCAGCATTTT. Protein sequence: CASTAGVQPQHF.

The chain has TRBV6-5 and TRBJ2-7; 7 bases map to TRBD1. J lost 1 base, V lost 6 bases, and 6 bases had no gene match. The CDR3 covers 14 residues. Per germline, CDR1 MNHEY and CDR2 SVGAGI. CDR3 region: CASSPGTDSYEQYF. The CDR3 DNA is TGTGCCAGCAGCCCCGGGACAGATTCCTACGAGCAGTACTTC.

The CDR3 here is CASSFDPNEQFF. CDR3 sequence (DNA): TGTGCCAGCAGCTTTGACCCGAATGAGCAGTTCTTC. The chain carries TRBV7-2 and TRBJ2-1; D remains unclear. The CDR3 is made up of 12 amino acids. The V end was cut by 3 bases, the J end by 7 bases, with 7 bases between. Germline V gives CDR1 SGHTA, CDR2 FQGNSA.

The V call is TRBV19, the J call TRBJ2-2; D remains unclear. This CDR3 comprises 15 residues. Deletions cut 3 bases from V and 5 bases from J, with 13 bases between. Germline CDR1 is LNHDA and CDR2 is SQIVND (reference sequence). The CDR3 sequence: CASSIWLGETGELFF. CDR3 coding DNA: TGTGCCAGTAGTATCTGGCTAGGTGAGACCGGGGAGCTGTTTTTT.

The genes are TRBV5-8 and TRBJ2-1; D uncertain. Trimming removed 0 bases from V and 10 bases from J, with 17 bases in between. The CDR3 totals 15 residues. The germline V gene encodes CDR1 SGHTS and CDR2 YDEGEE. The DNA of the CDR3 is TGTGCCAGCAGCTTGGAAGTCCTAGGTCAGCCGGAGCAGTTCTTC. This sequence encodes CASSLEVLGQPEQFF.

J is TRBJ2-5 and V is TRBV11-2; D is possibly TRBD2 (6 bases). The germline CDR1 and CDR2 sequences are SGHAT and FQNNGV. V lost 5 bases, J lost 4 bases, and 17 bases lay in between. This CDR3 region has 15 residues. The CDR3 loop is CASSPGSLWGETQYF. The DNA of the CDR3 is TGTGCCAGCAGCCCCGGGAGCCTGTGGGGAGAGACCCAGTACTTC.

This clone was seen only a few times. This specimen includes other DNA sequences encoding the same CDR3. The chain has TRBV9 and TRBJ2-7, with 12 bases matching TRBD2. This CDR3 region has 14 residues. After removal of 2 bases from V and 4 bases from J, the junction contained 1 base not matched to a gene. The germline CDR1 and CDR2 sequences are SGDLS and YYNGEE. The CDR3 reads CASSVGTSGYEQYF. Here the CDR3 DNA reads TGTGCCAGCAGCGTTGGGACTAGCGGGTACGAGCAGTACTTC.

This chain uses TRBV4-1 with TRBJ2-7; D ambiguous. Per germline, CDR1 MGHRA and CDR2 YSYEKL. V gave up 0 bases and J gave up 3 bases, with 12 bases separating them. This CDR3 region has 15 residues. The CDR3 DNA is TGCGCCAGCAGCCAAGAAAATCAGGTTTACTACGAGCAGTACTTC. As protein: CASSQENQVYYEQYF.

The chain has TRBV13 and TRBJ2-5; possibly TRBD2 for D (5 bases). This CDR3 contains 13 residues. Germline CDR1 reads PRHDT; CDR2 reads FYEKMQ (reference sequence). Trimming shortened V by 5 bases and J by 4 bases, and 11 bases separated the two germline ends. DNA for the CDR3: TGTGCCAGCAGCGTGGACTTGGGAGAGACCCAGTACTTC. Translating gives CASSVDLGETQYF.

On this clone itself: This CDR3 is also generated by other DNA sequences in the sample. This rearrangement joins TRBV5-1 to TRBJ2-2; 9 bases are shared with TRBD2. The V segment lost 1 base and the J segment 3 bases; nucleotides outside the gene matches: 4. The CDR3 contains 16 residues. Germline V gene sequence: CDR1 SGHRS, CDR2 YFSETQ. The DNA of the CDR3 is TGCGCCAGCAGCTTGTGGGCTAGCGGGGACACCGGGGAGCTGTTTTTT. This translates into CASSLWASGDTGELFF.

The gene calls are TRBV28 and TRBJ2-6; D remains ambiguous. There are 17 residues in the CDR3. The V end was cut by 5 bases, the J end by 2 bases, with 16 bases between. Germline-derived CDR1 and CDR2 are MDHEN and SYDVKM. CDR3 in amino acids: CASSGRALPAGANVLTF. The DNA of the CDR3 is TGTGCCAGCAGTGGTAGGGCACTACCCGCTGGGGCCAACGTCCTGACTTTC.

The V and J genes are TRBV18 and TRBJ2-2; 13 bases line up with TRBD2. V was clipped by 3 bases and J by 5 bases; unmatched bases: 15. The length of the CDR3 is 20 residues. Germline CDR1 is KGHSH and CDR2 is LQKENI. CDR3 DNA: TGTGCCAGCTCACCCGGACTAGCGGGAGTGGATTGGATTTATACCGGGGAGCTGTTTTTT. This translates into CASSPGLAGVDWIYTGELFF. The full variable domain, in which reference TRBV18 and TRBJ2-2 provide the parts outside the CDR3, is NAGVMQNPRHLVRRRGQEARLRCSPMKGHSHVYWYRQLPEEGLKFMVYLQKENIIDESGMPKERFSAEFPKEGPSILRIQQVVRGDSAAYFCASSPGLAGVDWIYTGELFFGEGSRLTVL.

The V call is TRBV27, the J call TRBJ2-3; the D gene is possibly TRBD2 (6 bases). Trimming left V 3 bases short and J 2 bases short, with 15 bases between. Germline V gene lookup returns CDR1 MNHEY and CDR2 SMNVEV (reference sequence). This CDR3 has 16 residues. CDR3 sequence reads: CASSFWPAGLTDTQYF. The CDR3 region has the DNA TGTGCCAGCAGTTTTTGGCCCGCGGGGCTCACAGATACGCAGTATTTT.

As to this clone: One junction end disagrees with the germline gene, perhaps due to a read error. The V gene is TRBV6-1, the J gene TRBJ2-5, with D hard to call. This CDR3 is 11 amino acids long. Germline CDR1 and CDR2: MNHNS and SASEGT. The CDR3: CASSEALVTNF. The CDR3, as DNA: TGTGCCAGCAGTGAAGCCCTCGTGACCAACTTC.

The rearrangement uses TRBV28 and TRBJ2-7; 7 bases are a match to TRBD2. The CDR3 length is 14 residues. Trimming at V came to 2 bases and at J to 3 bases, leaving 4 bases not matched to a gene. Germline assignment: CDR1 MDHEN and CDR2 SYDVKM. This CDR3 reads CASSLGGEHYEQYF. Here the CDR3 DNA reads TGTGCCAGCAGTTTAGGGGGGGAGCACTACGAGCAGTACTTC.

V gene TRBV6-6 combines with J gene TRBJ2-2, with 9 bases matching TRBD2. V gave up 5 bases and J gave up 8 bases; unmatched junction bases: 9. CDR3 size: 15 residues. Germline CDR1 and CDR2: MNHNY and SVGAGI (reference sequence). The CDR3 loop is CASSPWRAGGGELFF. Written as DNA, the CDR3 is TGTGCCAGCAGTCCCTGGAGAGCGGGGGGTGGGGAGCTGTTTTTT.

Comment on this clone: This CDR3 is also generated by other DNA sequences in the sample. This chain links TRBV4-1 with TRBJ2-7; 7 bases fit TRBD1. CDR1 is MGHRA and CDR2 is YSYEKL in the germline V gene. The CDR3 spans 13 residues. After removal of 4 bases from V and 4 bases from J, the junction contained 4 bases not matched to a gene. The chain's CDR3 is CASSPGQSYEQYF. In DNA form, the CDR3 reads TGCGCCAGCAGCCCGGGACAGAGTTACGAGCAGTACTTC.

A note on this clone: The same CDR3 can be traced to other DNA sequences in this sample. The chain carries TRBV9 and TRBJ2-7; D may be TRBD1 or TRBD2 (5 bases each). Trimming shortened V by 0 bases and J by 0 bases, and 10 bases separated the two germline ends. Germline lookup yields CDR1 SGDLS and CDR2 YYNGEE. The CDR3 extends over 15 amino acids. The CDR3 nucleotides are TGTGCCAGCAGCGTAGGGGACGCGAGCTCCTACGAGCAGTACTTC. Amino acids: CASSVGDASSYEQYF. The variable domain in full, with the rest retrieved from reference TRBV9 and TRBJ2-7, is DSGVTQTPKHLITATGQRVTLRCSPRSGDLSVYWYQQSLDQGLQFLIQYYNGEERAKGNILERFSAQQFPDLHSELNLSSLELGDSALYFCASSVGDASSYEQYFGPGTRLTVT.

J is TRBJ1-6 and V is TRBV14, with D tentatively TRBD1 (5 bases). This CDR3 comprises 14 residues. Germline V gene sequence: CDR1 SGHDN, CDR2 FVKESK. Trimming removed 3 bases from V and 5 bases from J, with 8 bases in between. The CDR3, as DNA: TGTGCCAGCAGCCAGGGGGGAGATAATTCACCCCTCCACTTT. This gives the protein CASSQGGDNSPLHF.

The rearrangement uses TRBV4-1 and TRBJ1-1, with a weak D call TRBD1 (5 bases). Germline loops: CDR1 MGHRA, CDR2 YSYEKL. This CDR3 has 14 amino acids. Trimming pared 3 bases from V and 4 bases from J, leaving 12 bases between. The CDR3 DNA sequence: TGCGCCAGCAGCCACCCCCAGGGACTCACTGAAGCTTTCTTT. This sequence encodes CASSHPQGLTEAFF.

The chain is built from TRBV7-9 and TRBJ1-2; possibly TRBD1 for D (6 bases). V was clipped by 4 bases and J by 3 bases, with 12 bases between them. The CDR3 is 14 residues long. Germline V lookup: CDR1 SEHNR, CDR2 FQNEAQ (reference sequence). The CDR3: CASSYFEGDYGYTF. Here the CDR3 DNA reads TGTGCCAGCAGCTACTTTGAGGGGGACTATGGCTACACCTTC.

V usage is TRBV27 and J usage is TRBJ2-7, with 13 bases lining up with TRBD2. V shed 7 bases, J shed 4 bases, and the junction held 7 bases outside the gene matches. This CDR3 contains 15 residues. Germline loops: CDR1 MNHEY, CDR2 SMNVEV (reference sequence). The CDR3 DNA follows: TGTGCCAGCACCTTTAGGGGACTAGCGGGGTACGAGCAGTACTTC. It codes for CASTFRGLAGYEQYF.

This clone appeared once. The genes are TRBV4-1 and TRBJ2-1, with 10 bases lining up with TRBD2. The germline V gene encodes CDR1 MGHRA and CDR2 YSYEKL. V shed 5 bases and J 4 bases; nucleotides not matched to a gene: 8. This CDR3 is built from 16 residues. The chain's CDR3 is CASSTKAGGPYNEQFF. CDR3 sequence (DNA): TGCGCCAGCAGCACAAAAGCGGGAGGGCCTTACAATGAGCAGTTCTTC.

The V gene is TRBV13, the J gene TRBJ2-1, with 8 bases identical to TRBD2. CDR1 and CDR2 from the germline V gene are PRHDT and FYEKMQ (reference sequence). The CDR3 is made up of 15 amino acids. J was trimmed by 7 bases and V by 5 bases; bases with no gene match: 10. CDR3 sequence reads: CASSPRAGVRNEQFF. The CDR3, as DNA: TGTGCCAGCAGCCCTAGAGCGGGAGTGCGTAATGAGCAGTTCTTC. Combining the CDR3 with reference TRBV13 and TRBJ2-1 gives the whole variable domain AAGVIQSPRHLIKEKRETATLKCYPIPRHDTVYWYQQGPGQDPQFLISFYEKMQSDKGSIPDRFSAQQFSDYHSELNMSSLELGDSALYFCASSPRAGVRNEQFFGPGTRLTVL.

This rearrangement joins TRBV2 to TRBJ2-7; possible D gene TRBD2, 6 bases. The V gene lost 4 bases and the J gene lost 2 bases, with 15 bases spanning the gap. The CDR3 length is 15 residues. From germline, CDR1 is SNHLY and CDR2 FYNNEI. CDR3 protein: CASSALGDFPYEQYF. As DNA, the CDR3 is TGTGCCAGCAGTGCCCTCGGGGACTTCCCCTACGAGCAGTACTTC. The entire variable domain, with the rest obtained from reference TRBV2 and TRBJ2-7, is as follows: EPEVTQTPSHQVTQMGQEVILRCVPISNHLYFYWYRQILGQKVEFLVSFYNNEISEKSEIFDDQFSVERPDGSNFTLKIRSTKLEDSAMYFCASSALGDFPYEQYFGPGTRLTVT.

This chain connects TRBV4-3 to TRBJ2-3; 7 positions match TRBD1. V gave up 0 bases and J gave up 5 bases; unmatched junction bases: 11. The CDR3 runs 17 residues. Per the germline V gene, CDR1 is LGHNA and CDR2 is YSLEER. CDR3 sequence reads: CASSQDGTGEGEDTQYF. The CDR3 coding sequence is TGCGCCAGCAGCCAAGATGGAACAGGGGAAGGGGAAGATACGCAGTATTTT.

CDR3 sequence: CASSLWTGGESEAFF. The CDR3 bases are TGTGCCAGCAGCTTGTGGACAGGGGGGGAATCTGAAGCTTTCTTT. The chain has TRBV7-9 and TRBJ1-1; 10 nucleotides agree with TRBD1. Trimming at V came to 3 bases and at J to 6 bases, leaving 7 bases not matched to a gene. CDR1 and CDR2 from the germline V gene are SEHNR and FQNEAQ (reference sequence). CDR3 length: 15 residues. Together with reference TRBV7-9 and TRBJ1-1, the CDR3 gives the full variable domain: DTGVSQNPRHKITKRGQNVTFRCDPISEHNRLYWYRQTLGQGPEFLTYFQNEAQLEKSRLLSDRFSAERPKGSFSTLEIQRTEQGDSAMYLCASSLWTGGESEAFFGQGTRLTVV.

The genes are TRBV27 and TRBJ2-1; no reliable D call. This CDR3 has 14 amino acids. Deletions cut 6 bases from V and 4 bases from J, with 13 bases between. Germline V gene lookup returns CDR1 MNHEY and CDR2 SMNVEV (reference sequence). The DNA of the CDR3 is TGTGCCAGCAGGCCCCAGAACAAATACAATGAGCAGTTCTTC. This codes for CASRPQNKYNEQFF.

The chain couples TRBV19 to TRBJ1-1; the D is unclear. CDR1 LNHDA and CDR2 SQIVND come from the germline V gene (reference sequence). V was clipped by 1 base and J by 7 bases, with 13 bases between them. This CDR3 region has 14 residues. The CDR3 protein is CASSIALSNDEAFF. For the CDR3, the DNA is TGTGCCAGTAGTATAGCCCTTTCGAACGATGAAGCTTTCTTT.